This entry lists 11 T cell receptor beta chains sequenced from one sample in a study of T cells in narcolepsy. TCRdb's copy holds only in-frame clones and misses some; the assay was immunoSEQ multiplex PCR. The data contain roughly 11,000 clones, about 93% of them seen just once; the ten biggest clones take up approximately 1.2%. The sample consisted of CD45RA- memory CD4+ T cells from PBMCs. These receptors all stem from a human donor with narcolepsy.

The V gene is TRBV5-1, the J gene TRBJ2-7; D gene unclear. V dropped 4 bases and J dropped 3 bases, with 20 bases sitting between them. The CDR3 extends over 16 amino acids. Germline V lookup: CDR1 SGHRS, CDR2 YFSETQ. The CDR3 bases are TGCGCCAGCAGCCCTGCGGATCTTACCCAACTCTACGAGCAGTACTTC. Its translation is CASSPADLTQLYEQYF.

The rearrangement uses TRBV18 and TRBJ1-1; TRBD1 matches at 8 bases. Germline CDR1 and CDR2: KGHSH and LQKENI. The junction had 19 bases not matched to a gene; V was cut back by 6 bases and J by 10 bases. The CDR3 runs 16 residues. CDR3: CASSRTGIAYNWGAFF. In DNA, the CDR3 is TGTGCCAGCTCCCGGACAGGGATTGCTTATAATTGGGGAGCTTTCTTT.

The V and J genes are TRBV2 and TRBJ2-2, with TRBD2 matching 12 bases. The CDR3 runs 16 residues. Germline loops: CDR1 SNHLY, CDR2 FYNNEI. The trim removed 5 bases at V and 7 bases at J, leaving 8 bases unmatched. The CDR3 here is CASSPLAGGVGGELFF. Here the CDR3 DNA reads TGTGCCAGCAGTCCACTAGCGGGAGGAGTAGGCGGGGAGCTGTTTTTT.

This clone showed up just once. The chain combines TRBV18 with TRBJ1-1; TRBD1 aligns across 9 bases. Germline V gene sequence: CDR1 KGHSH, CDR2 LQKENI. The CDR3 loop spans 16 amino acids. The J segment lost 4 bases and the V segment lost 4 bases, leaving 10 bases of the junction unmatched. CDR3 DNA: TGTGCCAGCTCACTCCGGACAGGGGATCCTAGCACTGAAGCTTTCTTT. Amino acid sequence: CASSLRTGDPSTEAFF. Based on the CDR3 plus reference TRBV18 and TRBJ1-1, the full variable domain is NAGVMQNPRHLVRRRGQEARLRCSPMKGHSHVYWYRQLPEEGLKFMVYLQKENIIDESGMPKERFSAEFPKEGPSILRIQQVVRGDSAAYFCASSLRTGDPSTEAFFGQGTRLTVV.

V gene TRBV2 combines with J gene TRBJ2-6; D might be TRBD1 (6 bases). V lost 5 bases and J lost 0, with 14 bases in between. The CDR3 extends over 17 amino acids. Germline CDR1 SNHLY, CDR2 FYNNEI. The CDR3 region has the DNA TGTGCCAGCAGTCCCTCGACAGGAAGCTCTGGGGCCAACGTCCTGACTTTC. It specifies CASSPSTGSSGANVLTF.

The gene calls are TRBV2 and TRBJ1-5, with unresolved D. CDR3 size: 12 residues. V was cut by 8 bases and J by 4 bases, with 9 bases left in between. Germline V gene sequence: CDR1 SNHLY, CDR2 FYNNEI. The CDR3 loop is CASSDFNQPQHF. The DNA for the CDR3 is TGTGCCAGCTCGGACTTTAATCAGCCCCAGCATTTT.

As DNA, the CDR3 is TGTGCCAGTTCGGGACAGGATGAAAAACTGTTTTTT. Protein sequence: CASSGQDEKLFF. The chain links TRBV19 to TRBJ1-4, with 8 bases aligning to TRBD1. J lost 6 bases, V lost 8 bases, and 2 bases had no gene match. Germline V CDR1 and CDR2: LNHDA, SQIVND (reference sequence). The CDR3 covers 12 residues.

The chain joins TRBV2 to TRBJ2-7, with TRBD1 matching over 8 bases. This CDR3 contains 15 residues. From germline, CDR1 is SNHLY and CDR2 FYNNEI. The ends lost 9 bases at V and 1 base at J; junction bases unmatched: 11. This chain's CDR3 is CASSFPGTGSYEQYF. For the CDR3, the DNA is TGTGCCAGTTCTTTTCCCGGGACAGGTTCCTACGAGCAGTACTTC.

The chain has TRBV10-3 and TRBJ1-2; 7 bases are a match to TRBD1. Unmatched junction bases numbered 7, after V lost 6 bases and J lost 3 bases. Germline V gene lookup returns CDR1 ENHRY and CDR2 SYGVKD. This CDR3 spans 14 amino acids. For the CDR3, the DNA is TGTGCCATCAGCTCCCGACAGGGAGACTATGGCTACACCTTC. It specifies CAISSRQGDYGYTF.

The chain uses TRBV11-3 and TRBJ2-3; D might be TRBD1 (6 bases). The CDR3 covers 16 residues. Trimming pared 2 bases from V and 0 bases from J, leaving 12 bases between. Germline values: CDR1 SGHNT, CDR2 YENEEA. In DNA form, the CDR3 reads TGTGCCAGCAGCTTATTAGGACAGAGAAGCACAGATACGCAGTATTTT. This encodes CASSLLGQRSTDTQYF.

The rearrangement uses TRBV5-4 and TRBJ2-5; D possibly matches TRBD1 or TRBD2 (5 bases each). The CDR3 loop spans 14 amino acids. Germline assignment: CDR1 SGHNT and CDR2 YYREEE (reference sequence). V was clipped by 1 base and J by 7 bases, with 14 bases between them. CDR3 sequence (DNA): TGTGCCAGCAGCTTGAGGTCGGGGCCGGGGACCCAGTACTTC. Translating it yields CASSLRSGPGTQYF.